The 10 T cell receptor beta chains below all came from one sample that was sequenced in a study. TCRdb re-called the RT-PCR reads with MiXCR, one entry per CDR3 protein. The sample holds about 680,000 distinct CDR3 sequences, 12% to 15% seen once. The sequencing sample was made of memory CD4+ T cells from blood. The receptors were sampled from a female donor in good health, serving as a healthy control.

The CDR3 DNA follows: TGTGCCAGCTCAGCTCTTTCAGGGAGCACTGAAGCTTTCTTT. This sequence encodes CASSALSGSTEAFF. V usage is TRBV18 and J usage is TRBJ1-1, with D possibly being TRBD1 (5 bases). The length of the CDR3 is 14 residues. Germline CDR1 reads KGHSH; CDR2 reads LQKENI. Trimming removed 5 bases at V and 4 bases at J, with 14 bases between.

On this clonotype itself: A much larger clonotype is one base distant, so this may be a read error. CDR3 in DNA: TGTGCCAGCAGCTTAGTCGCGGGAAGTGAAAATGAGCAGTTCTTC. It yields the protein CASSLVAGSENEQFF. The gene calls are TRBV7-2 and TRBJ2-1; tentative D call: TRBD2 (6 bases). Germline assignment: CDR1 SGHTA and CDR2 FQGNSA. This CDR3 contains 15 residues. V was clipped by 1 base and J by 7 bases, with 14 bases between them. Full variable domain (remainder filled in from reference TRBV7-2 and TRBJ2-1): GAGVSQSPSNKVTEKGKDVELRCDPISGHTALYWYRQSLGQGLEFLIYFQGNSAPDKSGLPSDRFSAERTGGSVSTLTIQRTQQEDSAVYLCASSLVAGSENEQFFGPGTRLTVL.

This rearrangement joins TRBV25-1 to TRBJ1-2; D unresolved. Trimming removed 1 base from V and 5 bases from J, with 14 bases in between. This CDR3 is 15 amino acids long. Germline CDR1 is MGHDK and CDR2 is SYGVNS. The CDR3 nucleotides are TGTGCCAGCAGTGAATTCGAGGGATCTGGGTATGGCTACACCTTC. The encoded protein is CASSEFEGSGYGYTF.

This clonotype occurred many times. V gene TRBV6-6 combines with J gene TRBJ1-3; D uncertain. Germline V gene lookup returns CDR1 MNHNY and CDR2 SVGAGI (reference sequence). The CDR3 sequence is 13 residues long. Trimming shortened V by 8 bases and J by 1 base, and 9 bases separated the two germline ends. In DNA, the CDR3 is TGTGCCAGCGTTGGAGGATCTGGAAACACCATATATTTT. Translation: CASVGGSGNTIYF.

This clonotype was recorded at least ten times. The chain couples TRBV4-2 to TRBJ2-7; 8 positions match TRBD1. This CDR3 region has 15 residues. Germline V gives CDR1 LGHNA, CDR2 YNFKEQ. V shed 1 base and J 2 bases; nucleotides not matched to a gene: 4. CDR3: CASSQGVQGAYEQYF. CDR3 DNA: TGTGCCAGCAGCCAAGGTGTACAGGGGGCCTACGAGCAGTACTTC.

J is TRBJ2-1 and V is TRBV20-1; tentative D call: TRBD1 (5 bases). The CDR3 loop spans 13 amino acids. Germline V gene lookup returns CDR1 DFQATT and CDR2 SNEGSKA (reference sequence). The germline V and J ends were trimmed by 0 bases and 8 bases, with 11 bases remaining between them. CDR3 loop: CSARDSVRDEQFF. The CDR3 DNA follows: TGCAGTGCTAGAGATTCGGTCAGGGATGAGCAGTTCTTC.

The chain has TRBV6-2 or TRBV6-3 and TRBJ2-3; 7 bases are a match to TRBD2. Looked up from germline, CDR1 is MNHEY and CDR2 is SVGEGT. V was clipped by 3 bases and J by 3 bases; unmatched bases: 12. This CDR3 contains 17 residues. The CDR3 is CASSYFLDPSGTDTQYF. DNA for the CDR3: TGTGCCAGCAGTTATTTCCTCGATCCTAGCGGTACAGATACGCAGTATTTT.

V is TRBV5-6 and J is TRBJ2-5; D possibly corresponds to TRBD1 (6 bases). V lost 7 bases and J lost 4, with 14 bases in between. The CDR3 covers 13 residues. Looked up from germline, CDR1 is SGHDT and CDR2 is YYEEEE. The CDR3 nucleotides read TGTGCCAGCTCGCAGGGGACGGCAGAGACCCAGTACTTC. This translates into CASSQGTAETQYF.

This clonotype came up a few times. The chain links TRBV6-4 to TRBJ2-3; D is unresolved. The CDR3 is 14 residues long. The V end was cut by 6 bases, the J end by 0 bases, with 10 bases between. The V gene's germline CDR1 is MRHNA and CDR2 SNTAGT. The CDR3 DNA follows: TGTGCCAGCAGCATGGAGAGAAGCACAGATACGCAGTATTTT. Residues: CASSMERSTDTQYF.

The V call is TRBV5-1, the J call TRBJ1-1, with a tentative D call TRBD1 (6 bases). The V gene lost 4 bases and the J gene lost 6 bases, with 16 bases spanning the gap. The CDR3 is made up of 14 amino acids. CDR1 is SGHRS and CDR2 is YFSETQ in the germline V gene. CDR3 protein: CASSGATGSAEAFF. The CDR3 region has the DNA TGCGCCAGCAGCGGAGCAACAGGGTCTGCTGAAGCTTTCTTT.